What follows is one TCR beta chain and its context. In germline, CDR1 is SGHDT, CDR2 YYEEEE. This CDR3 spans 14 amino acids. The V gene lost 1 base and the J gene lost 4 bases, with 11 bases spanning the gap. The data stem from a study of blood T cell repertoires in COVID-19. Study details: From the United States, Italy and Spain came samples of acute and convalescent COVID-19. T cells, B-cell-depleted T cells, or PBMCs supplied cDNA or gDNA.

In the authors' workflow: Quantification of nucleated cells was approximated via reference gene primer amplification. Some clones are missing from TCRdb's copy, which holds only in-frame ones; the method was immunoSEQ multiplex PCR. The V and J calls and the clone size are those of that table, but D and trimming were determined from the DNA. The sample has a few hundred thousand clones, approximately 88% seen once; the top ten hold roughly 1.2%. The clonotype was recovered from a man between 35 and 55 years old with acute or convalescent COVID-19. Sequenced input: peripheral blood. The chain employs TRBV5-6 and TRBJ1-2; maybe TRBD1 (6 bases). CDR3 residues: CASSLPGHSYGYTF. CDR3 in DNA: TGTGCCAGCAGCTTGCCGGGACACTCCTATGGCTACACCTTC. Looking up the rest from reference TRBV5-6 and TRBJ1-2 gives the full variable domain: DAGVTQSPTHLIKTRGQQVTLRCSPKSGHDTVSWYQQALGQGPQFIFQYYEEEERQRGNFPDRFSGHQFPNYSSELNVNALLLGDSALYLCASSLPGHSYGYTFGSGTRLTVV.